This TCR beta chain was identified during a study of blood T cell repertoires in COVID-19. At the level of the study: Samples of COVID-19 (acute and convalescent) were obtained from the United States, Italy and Spain.

This clone came up a few times. The CDR3 spans 14 residues. Trimming stripped 7 bases from V and 9 bases from J, with 16 bases between. Germline V gene lookup returns CDR1 SEHNR and CDR2 FQNEAQ (reference sequence). The repertoire was sequenced with immunoSEQ multiplex PCR; TCRdb's copy has only in-frame clones and lacks some. The repertoire holds fewer than 250,000 clones, with approximately 85% as singletons. The sample consisted of PBMCs or T cells enriched from blood (not recorded which). This chain uses TRBV7-9 with TRBJ1-6, with D maybe TRBD1 (5 bases). The sequence was collected from a woman aged 45 to 65 with acute COVID-19. The CDR3 bases are TGTGCCAGCACCTCCTCGGGGGAAGGTTCACCCCTCCACTTT. This encodes CASTSSGEGSPLHF.